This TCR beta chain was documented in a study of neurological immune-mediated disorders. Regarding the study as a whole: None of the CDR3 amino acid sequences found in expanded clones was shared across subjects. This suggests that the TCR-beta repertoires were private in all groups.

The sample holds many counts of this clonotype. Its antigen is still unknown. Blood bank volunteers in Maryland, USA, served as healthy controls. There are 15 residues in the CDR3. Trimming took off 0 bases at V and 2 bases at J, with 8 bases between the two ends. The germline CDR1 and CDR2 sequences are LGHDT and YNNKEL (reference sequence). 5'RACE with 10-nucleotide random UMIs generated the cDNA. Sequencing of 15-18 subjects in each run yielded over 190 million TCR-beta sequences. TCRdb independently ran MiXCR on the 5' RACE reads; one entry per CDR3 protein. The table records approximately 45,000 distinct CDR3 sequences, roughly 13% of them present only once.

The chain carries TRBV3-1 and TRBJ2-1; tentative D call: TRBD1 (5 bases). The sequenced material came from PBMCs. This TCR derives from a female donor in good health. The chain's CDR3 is CASSQEPRAYNEQFF. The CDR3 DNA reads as TGTGCCAGCAGCCAAGAGCCCAGGGCCTACAATGAGCAGTTCTTC.